One sample yielded the 32 T cell receptor beta chains listed below, sequenced in a study of regulatory T cells in long-lasting Graves disease. The authors built TCR beta libraries using iRepertoire HTBI primers and Arm-PCR of CDR3 regions. TCRdb used MiXCR to reprocess the multiplex PCR reads, holding one entry per CDR3 protein. The sample carries 400,000 to 500,000 distinct CDR3 sequences, about a sixth recorded once. Time point denoted: newly diagnosed GD, antithyroid drugs for less than 3 months. There was RNA extracted from PBMCs, and the TCR library was made from it. These same records also appear under a second study, on T cells in Graves' hyperthyroidism and ophthalmopathy.

This material consisted of peripheral blood mononuclear cells (PBMCs), taken at new diagnosis, from a patient treated with antithyroid drugs. The receptors come from a woman under 30 with Graves disease.

The table lists this clonotype with a few counts. The gene calls are TRBV5-8 and TRBJ2-1; 10 bases are shared with TRBD2. Per germline, CDR1 SGHTS and CDR2 YDEGEE. The length of the CDR3 is 18 residues. V shed 4 bases and J 0 bases; nucleotides not matched to a gene: 10. The CDR3 nucleotides read TGTGCCAGCAGCCCGGGGACTAGCGAGTTCATCTCCTACAATGAGCAGTTCTTC. Translated, it gives CASSPGTSEFISYNEQFF.

This clonotype was counted only a few times. The genes are TRBV4-3 and TRBJ2-7; a possible D gene is TRBD2 (6 bases). Trimming stripped 0 bases from V and 3 bases from J, with 9 bases between. Germline CDR1 reads LGHNA; CDR2 reads YSLEER. The CDR3 consists of 14 residues. Here the CDR3 reads CASSQDGGNYEQYF. CDR3 sequence (DNA): TGCGCCAGCAGCCAAGACGGGGGAAACTACGAGCAGTACTTC.

This clonotype was found many times. This chain connects TRBV11-3 to TRBJ2-7; a possible D gene is TRBD2 (6 bases). CDR1 and CDR2 (germline): SGHNT, YENEEA. The CDR3 contains 12 residues. V was trimmed by 9 bases and J by 3 bases, leaving 12 bases between them. The CDR3 coding sequence is TGTGCCAGTGCCGGGACTTACTACGAGCAGTACTTC. The encoded protein is CASAGTYYEQYF.

This clonotype was observed at least ten times. The chain couples TRBV6-2 or TRBV6-3 to TRBJ2-7; D may match TRBD1 or TRBD2 (6 bases each). The V and J ends lost 2 bases and 6 bases respectively, with 17 bases between them. Germline CDR1 and CDR2: MNHEY and SVGEGT. The CDR3 sequence is 15 residues long. CDR3 DNA sequence: TGTGCCAGCAGTTACGGAGGGGGACTTTTCTTCGAGCAGTACTTC. Its translation: CASSYGGGLFFEQYF.

Note on this clonotype: Being one base from a much bigger clone, this may be a read error. This chain joins TRBV29-1 and TRBJ2-3; a weak D match, TRBD2 (6 bases). The J call may be faulty, since TRBJ2-7 better matches the DNA end. Germline-derived CDR1 and CDR2 are SQVTM and ANQGSEA. This CDR3 has 15 residues. The CDR3 DNA reads as TGCAGCGTTGTCGGCGGGACCGTCAATACCAATGAGCAGTACTTC. This sequence encodes CSVVGGTVNTNEQYF.

This clonotype was seen repeatedly, ten times or more. The chain employs TRBV6-1 and TRBJ1-1; D is unresolved. This CDR3 is built from 13 residues. V was pared by 8 bases and J by 0 bases, with 10 bases between. The germline V gene has CDR1 MNHNS and CDR2 SASEGT. The chain's CDR3 is CASAGVMNTEAFF. The CDR3 region has the DNA TGTGCCAGCGCTGGGGTCATGAACACTGAAGCTTTCTTT.

This clonotype was seen repeatedly, ten times or more. This chain links TRBV28 with TRBJ2-7; the D is unclear. Germline V CDR1 and CDR2: MDHEN, SYDVKM. V dropped 1 base and J dropped 2 bases, with 12 bases sitting between them. The CDR3 extends over 15 amino acids. The CDR3 nucleotides are TGTGCCAGCAGTTTATCGGCACGTCAGACCTACGAGCAGTACTTC. It specifies CASSLSARQTYEQYF.

This clonotype has only a few counts. This rearrangement joins TRBV12-3 or TRBV12-4 to TRBJ2-2; D is undetermined. The CDR3 is made up of 15 amino acids. The germline V and J ends were trimmed by 2 bases and 1 base, with 8 bases remaining between them. CDR3 residues: CASSLSDRNTGELFF. Written as DNA, the CDR3 is TGTGCCAGCAGTTTATCGGACCGGAACACCGGGGAGCTGTTTTTT.

This clonotype has ten or more counts. The CDR3 protein is CASSQHSGAAGETQYF. The CDR3 DNA follows: TGTGCCAGCAGTCAACACAGTGGGGCGGCAGGGGAGACCCAGTACTTC. V gene TRBV28 combines with J gene TRBJ2-5, with TRBD1 as a possible D gene (5 bases). Germline lookup yields CDR1 MDHEN and CDR2 SYDVKM. The CDR3 consists of 16 residues. Deletions cut 5 bases from V and 5 bases from J, with 21 bases between.

This clonotype was seen ten or more times. The DNA of the CDR3 is TGTGCCAGCCTTCGACAGGGGAATGGCAATCAGCCCCAGCATTTT. Residues: CASLRQGNGNQPQHF. This sequence joins TRBV6-1 and TRBJ1-5; 8 positions match TRBD1. Looked up from germline, CDR1 is MNHNS and CDR2 is SASEGT. With V trimmed by 8 bases and J by 2 bases, 8 bases remained unmatched. The CDR3 sequence is 15 residues long.

V usage is TRBV5-1 and J usage is TRBJ2-5, with D uncertain. The germline V gene encodes CDR1 SGHRS and CDR2 YFSETQ. This CDR3 spans 14 amino acids. Trimming cost V 0 bases and J 2 bases, with 8 bases left between them. The CDR3 protein is CASSLETCQETQYF. CDR3 coding DNA: TGCGCCAGCAGCTTGGAGACTTGTCAAGAGACCCAGTACTTC.

This rearrangement joins TRBV18 to TRBJ2-1, with D possibly matching TRBD1 (5 bases). CDR1 and CDR2 (germline): KGHSH, LQKENI. The CDR3 is made up of 15 amino acids. V lost 2 bases and J lost 3, with 11 bases in between. CDR3 protein: CASSPGAGNYNEQFF. The DNA of the CDR3 is TGTGCCAGCTCACCAGGGGCAGGTAACTACAATGAGCAGTTCTTC.

This clonotype was recorded at least ten times. The CDR3 protein is CASSSVTGRVETQYF. In DNA form, the CDR3 reads TGTGCCAGCAGCTCCGTAACAGGGAGGGTAGAGACCCAGTACTTC. The chain combines TRBV11-2 with TRBJ2-5; D might be TRBD2 (7 bases). This CDR3 has 15 amino acids. The germline V gene encodes CDR1 SGHAT and CDR2 FQNNGV. V was trimmed by 4 bases and J by 4 bases, leaving 16 bases between them.

This clonotype was detected ten times or more. The rearrangement joins TRBV6-2 or TRBV6-3 to TRBJ2-7, with D possibly TRBD2 on 6 matching bases. CDR3 length equals 15 residues. V shed 5 bases and J shed 3 bases, with 17 bases lying between them. CDR1 and CDR2 from the germline V gene are MNHEY and SVGEGT. As DNA, the CDR3 is TGTGCCAGCAGTGAACTGGCTAGCGAGCACTACGAGCAGTACTTC. Translated: CASSELASEHYEQYF.

This clonotype was seen ten or more times. This chain joins TRBV12-3 or TRBV12-4 and TRBJ1-1; TRBD1 matches at 9 bases. V shed 6 bases and J 3 bases; nucleotides not matched to a gene: 8. The CDR3 covers 15 residues. CDR3 nucleotide sequence: TGTGCCAGCAGCCTACAGGGGGCTAAGGACACTGAAGCTTTCTTT. Protein: CASSLQGAKDTEAFF.

There are many counts of this clonotype. V gene TRBV7-8 combines with J gene TRBJ1-2, with TRBD1 as a possible D gene (6 bases). Germline assignment: CDR1 SGHVS and CDR2 FQNEAQ. The CDR3 contains 14 residues. Trimming took off 5 bases at V and 6 bases at J, with 16 bases between the two ends. For the CDR3, the DNA is TGTGCCAGCAGCGAGGACAGCTTAGTCGATGGCTACACCTTC. Protein product: CASSEDSLVDGYTF.

The CDR3 region has the DNA TGCAGCGTTCTAGCGGGAGGGAGTCGGGCCAAAAACATTCAGTACTTC. It is translated as CSVLAGGSRAKNIQYF. This chain links TRBV29-1 with TRBJ2-4; 12 bases fit TRBD2. The V and J ends lost 5 bases and 1 base, in that order; junction bases with no gene match: 6. This CDR3 spans 16 amino acids. Per the germline V gene, CDR1 is SQVTM and CDR2 is ANQGSEA.

This clonotype was counted many times. This chain connects TRBV2 to TRBJ2-2, with 7 positions matching TRBD2. With 8 bases clipped from V and 0 bases from J, the junction kept 9 bases outside the gene matches. Germline V gives CDR1 SNHLY, CDR2 FYNNEI. The CDR3 spans 16 residues. The CDR3 bases are TGTGCCAGCCCTCGGACTAGTCCAACGAACACCGGGGAGCTGTTTTTT. The encoded protein is CASPRTSPTNTGELFF.

This clonotype showed up just a few times. The chain is built from TRBV20-1 and TRBJ2-1, with TRBD2 identical over 7 bases. Germline CDR1 is DFQATT and CDR2 is SNEGSKA (reference sequence). The CDR3 consists of 11 residues. V lost 4 bases, J lost 9 bases, and 3 bases stayed unmatched. The chain's CDR3 is CSAMTSFEQFF. In DNA, the CDR3 is TGCAGTGCTATGACTAGCTTTGAGCAGTTCTTC.

The chain carries TRBV7-8 and TRBJ1-4, with TRBD1 identical over 7 bases. Germline-derived CDR1 and CDR2 are SGHVS and FQNEAQ. The CDR3 runs 15 residues. The trim removed 1 base at V and 10 bases at J, leaving 9 bases unmatched. The CDR3 reads CASSLGDSWVGKLFF. Here the CDR3 DNA reads TGTGCCAGCAGCTTAGGGGACAGTTGGGTCGGAAAACTGTTTTTT.

This clonotype was counted at least ten times. The CDR3: CATSDFWGYEQFF. As DNA, the CDR3 is TGTGCCACCAGTGATTTTTGGGGCTATGAGCAGTTCTTC. This chain joins TRBV24-1 and TRBJ2-1; D might be TRBD1 (5 bases). The CDR3 contains 13 residues. The germline V and J ends were trimmed by 1 base and 8 bases, with 8 bases remaining between them. CDR1 is KGHDR and CDR2 is SFDVKD in the germline V gene.

The V and J genes are TRBV5-1 and TRBJ1-2; TRBD1 might be the D (6 bases). The CDR3 contains 15 residues. V was trimmed by 0 bases and J by 6 bases, leaving 15 bases between them. CDR1 is SGHRS and CDR2 is YFSETQ in the germline V gene. CDR3 sequence (DNA): TGCGCCAGCAGCTTGGTTTGGGGGGCCGCGGATGGCTACACCTTC. This translates into CASSLVWGAADGYTF.

The table lists this clonotype with many counts. This chain connects TRBV20-1 to TRBJ2-5, with D unclear. The CDR3 is 12 amino acids. Trimming stripped 0 bases from V and 1 base from J, with 3 bases between. Germline loops: CDR1 DFQATT, CDR2 SNEGSKA (reference sequence). The CDR3 protein is CSARDIQETQYF. The CDR3 nucleotides are TGCAGTGCTAGAGACATCCAAGAGACCCAGTACTTC.

The V call is TRBV7-8, the J call TRBJ2-1, with no clear D. The CDR3 runs to 14 residues. V dropped 6 bases and J dropped 3 bases, with 12 bases sitting between them. Germline loops: CDR1 SGHVS, CDR2 FQNEAQ. CDR3 coding DNA: TGTGCCAGCAGTCTGGGTGTTGACTACAATGAGCAGTTCTTC. Encoded protein: CASSLGVDYNEQFF.

This clonotype was seen only a few times. The chain has TRBV4-2 and TRBJ1-2, with D possibly being TRBD1 (6 bases). Germline loops: CDR1 LGHNA, CDR2 YNFKEQ. The CDR3 length is 16 residues. The V end lost 0 bases, the J end lost 1 base, and 12 bases lay between the germline ends. The CDR3 protein is CASSQEATGINYGYTF. The CDR3 DNA reads as TGTGCCAGCAGCCAAGAAGCGACAGGAATTAACTATGGCTACACCTTC.

A remark on this clonotype: With a much larger clone just one base away, this may be a read error. The genes are TRBV6-1 and TRBJ2-5, with TRBD2 identical over 9 bases. CDR3 size: 16 residues. From germline, CDR1 is MNHNS and CDR2 SASEGT. CDR3 sequence: CAGSDLTSGSQETQYF. The CDR3 DNA follows: TGTGCCGGCAGTGACCTCACTAGCGGGTCCCAAGAGACCCAGTACTTC.

This clonotype was found many times. One end of the junction does not line up with germline, which may come from a read error. V gene TRBV18 combines with J gene TRBJ2-7, with TRBD1 matching 9 bases. CDR3 length: 14 residues. The germline V gene has CDR1 KGHSH and CDR2 LQKENI. This chain's CDR3 is CASSPQGATYEQYF. CDR3 bases: TGTGCCAGCTCGCCACAGGGGGCTACCTACGAGCAGTACTTC.

This clonotype was detected a few times. This rearrangement joins TRBV18 to TRBJ2-1, with no clear D. Per germline, CDR1 KGHSH and CDR2 LQKENI. CDR3 size: 11 residues. V was cut by 4 bases and J by 10 bases, with 8 bases left in between. For the CDR3, the DNA is TGTGCCAGCTCACAGAAGGTAGAGCAGTTCTTC. Translated, it gives CASSQKVEQFF.

In its sample, this clonotype was seen a few times. The rearrangement joins TRBV19 to TRBJ1-5; no firm D call. Trimming took 2 bases from V and 5 from J, leaving 19 bases between them. CDR3 length: 17 residues. Germline assignment: CDR1 LNHDA and CDR2 SQIVND (reference sequence). The CDR3 DNA reads as TGTGCCAGTAGTATATTCGGGGTTAACGGACCTGATCAGCCCCAGCATTTT. It specifies CASSIFGVNGPDQPQHF.

In its sample, this clonotype was seen once. One base away lies a much larger clone, so this may be a sequencing read error. J is TRBJ2-7 and V is TRBV5-1, with 7 nucleotides matching TRBD1. CDR1 and CDR2 from the germline V gene are SGHRS and YFSETQ. CDR3 length equals 15 residues. The CDR3 DNA is TGCGCCAGCAGCTCAGAACAGGGGTTGCCCTACAAGCAGTACTTC. Translating gives CASSSEQGLPYKQYF.

The J gene is TRBJ2-3, the V gene TRBV7-9, with D perhaps matching TRBD2 (6 bases). The J call may be in error: the DNA end matches TRBJ2-5 better. CDR3 size: 16 residues. Germline lookup yields CDR1 SEHNR and CDR2 FQNEAQ (reference sequence). The CDR3: CASSLEVGVRGETQYF. Written as DNA, the CDR3 is TGTGCCAGCAGCTTAGAAGTCGGGGTCCGGGGGGAGACCCAGTACTTC.

Worth noting for this clonotype: It may be a read error: a sequence one base away is much more abundant. CDR3: CASSLLTGGEQYF. The CDR3 DNA reads TGTGCCAGCAGTTTATTAACGGGGGGTGAGCAGTACTTC. This rearrangement joins TRBV12-3 or TRBV12-4 to TRBJ2-7; 7 positions agree with TRBD2. The CDR3 length is 13 residues. V was pared by 2 bases and J by 7 bases, with 5 bases of the junction left unmatched.